This T cell receptor (beta chain) originates from a study of T cells in Graves' hyperthyroidism and ophthalmopathy. Each diagnosis was grounded in clinical symptoms, serum thyroxine and TRAb, thyroid ultrasound, and orbital computed tomography. Source material for PBMCs was about 10 ml fresh peripheral blood. Overall study results and limits: Ophthalmopathy stood apart from stable hyperthyroidism in a 13 V-J model.

The TCR beta CDR3 regions underwent amplification using RNA transcripts as the source. Carried out on the TCR CDR3, a first-round RT-PCR used the HTBI primer set. Each CDR3 protein gets one entry after TCRdb re-called the multiplex PCR reads with MiXCR. Of 500,000 to 750,000 distinct CDR3 sequences listed, around 14% were seen once; the top ten hold about 7%. Trimming cost V 3 bases and J 5 bases; bases outside gene matches: 6. Germline V gene data show CDR1 as SGHRS and CDR2 as YFSETQ. This CDR3 spans 15 amino acids. As for this clonotype: Its antigen is undetermined.

The chain links TRBV5-1 to TRBJ2-7; 12 bases align to TRBD2. Material for sequencing was blood. This receptor was identified in a woman younger than 45 with Graves' hyperthyroidism. In DNA, the CDR3 is TGCGCCAGCAGCTGGGTGACTAGCGGGAGCCACGAGCAGTACTTC. The encoded protein is CASSWVTSGSHEQYF.